The 27 T cell receptor beta chains listed next were all sequenced from one sample in a study of blood T cell repertoires in COVID-19. Data came from immunoSEQ multiplex PCR; TCRdb stores just in-frame clones and leaves some out. This table holds a few hundred thousand clones, roughly nine tenths found once. The sequencing sample was made of peripheral blood. The receptor source for this set is a man between 18 and 29 years old with active or convalescent COVID-19.

This chain joins TRBV19 and TRBJ2-1, with 9 bases lining up with TRBD2. The germline V gene encodes CDR1 LNHDA and CDR2 SQIVND (reference sequence). Unmatched junction bases numbered 14, after V lost 1 base and J lost 4 bases. The length of the CDR3 is 19 residues. The CDR3 DNA reads as TGTGCCAGTAGTATAGGGCGGCTAGCGGGATCGGGGCCATACAATGAGCAGTTCTTC. Translation: CASSIGRLAGSGPYNEQFF.

The chain links TRBV2 to TRBJ2-7, with 9 bases fitting TRBD1. The CDR3 loop spans 14 amino acids. CDR1 is SNHLY, CDR2 FYNNEI, per germline. V lost 8 bases, J lost 6 bases, and 11 bases stayed unmatched. The CDR3 spells CASGPGQGSGEQYF. Written as DNA, the CDR3 is TGTGCCAGCGGGCCGGGACAGGGATCGGGCGAGCAGTACTTC.

This clone showed up many times. V and J are TRBV24-1 and TRBJ1-5; D unresolved. This CDR3 is 13 amino acids long. V lost 0 bases to trimming and J lost 9 bases, with 8 bases between them. The V gene's germline CDR1 is KGHDR and CDR2 SFDVKD. CDR3: CATSDLRGGPQHF. CDR3 sequence (DNA): TGTGCCACCAGTGATTTGCGGGGTGGGCCCCAGCATTTT.

V is TRBV4-1 and J is TRBJ1-5; D is unresolved. The CDR3 extends over 14 amino acids. CDR1 MGHRA and CDR2 YSYEKL come from the germline V gene. V shed 0 bases and J shed 7 bases, with 10 bases lying between them. CDR3 sequence reads: CASSQDPGEQPQHF. In DNA form, the CDR3 reads TGCGCCAGCAGCCAAGATCCCGGGGAACAGCCCCAGCATTTT.

V gene TRBV11-2 combines with J gene TRBJ2-2, with D tentatively TRBD2 (6 bases). This CDR3 has 16 residues. Trimming left V 1 base short and J 2 bases short, with 11 bases between. CDR1 is SGHAT and CDR2 is FQNNGV in the germline V gene. CDR3 amino acids: CASSLVLGTNTGELFF. CDR3 nucleotides: TGTGCCAGCAGCTTAGTTCTGGGGACTAACACCGGGGAGCTGTTTTTT.

V gene TRBV30 combines with J gene TRBJ1-2; 9 nucleotides agree with TRBD1. V trimming: 1 base; J trimming: 7 bases; junction bases outside the gene matches: 7. This CDR3 region has 14 residues. Germline CDR1 and CDR2: GTSNPN and SVGIG (reference sequence). The CDR3 bases are TGTGCCTGGAGTGCCGATACAGGGGGCTCTGGCTACACCTTC. Protein sequence: CAWSADTGGSGYTF.

The chain has TRBV18 and TRBJ1-2; 8 positions agree with TRBD1. Germline assignment: CDR1 KGHSH and CDR2 LQKENI. The CDR3 has 14 residues. V dropped 4 bases and J dropped 5; count of bases not matched to a gene: 6. This chain's CDR3 is CASSQETGVYGYTF. The CDR3 region has the DNA TGTGCCAGCTCACAAGAGACAGGGGTATATGGCTACACCTTC.

V gene TRBV7-2 combines with J gene TRBJ1-5; D might be TRBD1 (6 bases). V was clipped by 5 bases and J by 7 bases, with 12 bases between them. This CDR3 is built from 13 residues. Germline loops: CDR1 SGHTA, CDR2 FQGNSA. In DNA, the CDR3 is TGTGCCAGCAGCGCACAGGGAAGACAGCCCCAGCATTTT. It specifies CASSAQGRQPQHF. The full variable domain, in which reference TRBV7-2 and TRBJ1-5 provide the parts outside the CDR3, is GAGVSQSPSNKVTEKGKDVELRCDPISGHTALYWYRQSLGQGLEFLIYFQGNSAPDKSGLPSDRFSAERTGGSVSTLTIQRTQQEDSAVYLCASSAQGRQPQHFGDGTRLSIL.

V usage is TRBV24-1 and J usage is TRBJ2-2; 7 positions agree with TRBD1. V was pared by 4 bases and J by 0 bases, with 7 bases of the junction left unmatched. This CDR3 spans 17 amino acids. CDR1 is KGHDR, CDR2 SFDVKD, per germline. The CDR3, as DNA: TGTGCCACCAGTGACATCCGGGACAGTTCGAACACCGGGGAGCTGTTTTTT. This translates into CATSDIRDSSNTGELFF.

This clone was recorded once. The chain employs TRBV18 and TRBJ2-3; D is perhaps TRBD2 (6 bases). The germline V gene encodes CDR1 KGHSH and CDR2 LQKENI. Trimming took 4 bases from V and 0 from J, leaving 11 bases between them. CDR3 length: 15 residues. The chain's CDR3 is CASSQIGGSTDTQYF. CDR3 nucleotide sequence: TGTGCCAGCTCACAGATCGGGGGAAGCACAGATACGCAGTATTTT.

The chain joins TRBV19 to TRBJ2-7; TRBD1 matches 7 bases. Germline V CDR1 and CDR2: LNHDA, SQIVND (reference sequence). Trimming at V came to 7 bases and at J to 1 base, leaving 10 bases not matched to a gene. The length of the CDR3 is 15 residues. The chain's CDR3 is CASTPGTATSYEQYF. The DNA for the CDR3 is TGTGCCAGTACCCCCGGGACAGCCACTTCCTACGAGCAGTACTTC.

The CDR3 loop reads CATRSGGSGTEAFF. The DNA of the CDR3 is TGTGCCACCAGATCAGGGGGATCAGGGACTGAAGCTTTCTTT. This chain links TRBV24-1 with TRBJ1-1; 7 bases map to TRBD1. Germline assignment: CDR1 KGHDR and CDR2 SFDVKD. J lost 5 bases, V lost 7 bases, and 9 bases had no gene match. The CDR3 has 14 amino acids.

The chain uses TRBV12-3 or TRBV12-4 and TRBJ1-2; D is unresolved. CDR3 size: 13 residues. V was trimmed by 4 bases and J by 2 bases, leaving 8 bases between them. CDR3 region: CASSSRFNYGYTF. DNA for the CDR3: TGTGCCAGCAGTTCGCGGTTCAACTATGGCTACACCTTC.

The chain joins TRBV7-3 to TRBJ2-5; TRBD2 agrees at 13 bases. CDR1 is SGHTA and CDR2 is FQGTGA in the germline V gene. Germline trimming cut 0 bases from V and 2 bases from J; bases unmatched to any gene: 3. The CDR3 length is 17 residues. This CDR3 is CASSLTAGLAGQETQYF. The CDR3 bases are TGTGCCAGCAGCTTAACGGCGGGACTAGCGGGGCAAGAGACCCAGTACTTC.

This clone was found once. V is TRBV5-1 and J is TRBJ2-7; a weak D match, TRBD2 (6 bases). V lost 0 bases, J lost 3 bases, and 7 bases lay in between. Germline CDR1 is SGHRS and CDR2 is YFSETQ. The CDR3 length is 13 residues. CDR3 in DNA: TGCGCCAGCAGCTTGGTGCGGGGCTACGAGCAGTACTTC. It yields the protein CASSLVRGYEQYF. The whole variable domain, filled in from reference TRBV5-1 and TRBJ2-7, reads KAGVTQTPRYLIKTRGQQVTLSCSPISGHRSVSWYQQTPGQGLQFLFEYFSETQRNKGNFPGRFSGRQFSNSRSEMNVSTLELGDSALYLCASSLVRGYEQYFGPGTRLTVT.

The CDR3: CASSTTGTGHEAFF. CDR3 DNA sequence: TGCGCCAGCAGCACCACCGGGACAGGACATGAAGCTTTCTTT. V usage is TRBV5-1 and J usage is TRBJ1-1; 8 nucleotides align to TRBD1. The CDR3 covers 14 residues. J lost 7 bases, V lost 4 bases, and 9 bases had no gene match. CDR1 is SGHRS, CDR2 YFSETQ, per germline. The full variable domain, in which reference TRBV5-1 and TRBJ1-1 provide the parts outside the CDR3, is KAGVTQTPRYLIKTRGQQVTLSCSPISGHRSVSWYQQTPGQGLQFLFEYFSETQRNKGNFPGRFSGRQFSNSRSEMNVSTLELGDSALYLCASSTTGTGHEAFFGQGTRLTVV.

The chain combines TRBV29-1 with TRBJ1-1; 7 bases align to TRBD1. With 5 bases clipped from V and 0 bases from J, the junction kept 3 bases outside the gene matches. The CDR3 extends over 13 amino acids. Germline loops: CDR1 SQVTM, CDR2 ANQGSEA. The CDR3 loop is CSVSTGLNTEAFF. In DNA form, the CDR3 reads TGCAGCGTTTCGACAGGGTTGAACACTGAAGCTTTCTTT. The full variable domain, completed using reference TRBV29-1 and TRBJ1-1, is SAVISQKPSRDICQRGTSLTIQCQVDSQVTMMFWYRQQPGQSLTLIATANQGSEATYESGFVIDKFPISRPNLTFSTLTVSNMSPEDSSIYLCSVSTGLNTEAFFGQGTRLTVV.

The chain has TRBV2 and TRBJ1-1; D perhaps matches TRBD1 (5 bases). Trimming pared 7 bases from V and 9 bases from J, leaving 15 bases between. The CDR3 has 12 amino acids. The V gene's germline CDR1 is SNHLY and CDR2 FYNNEI. CDR3 residues: CASTTGEGKAFF. The CDR3 bases are TGTGCCAGCACAACCGGGGAGGGGAAAGCTTTCTTT.

This clone appeared many times. This chain uses TRBV6-5 with TRBJ1-2; possible D gene TRBD1, 5 bases. Trimming left V 0 bases short and J 8 bases short, with 13 bases between. Germline lookup yields CDR1 MNHEY and CDR2 SVGAGI. The CDR3 is 14 amino acids. CDR3 amino acids: CASSYSSRAKGYTF. CDR3 nucleotides: TGTGCCAGCAGTTACTCTTCCAGGGCCAAAGGCTACACCTTC.

The chain employs TRBV18 and TRBJ2-3, with 10 nucleotides matching TRBD1. CDR1 and CDR2 (germline): KGHSH, LQKENI. The CDR3 spans 16 residues. Losses at the gene ends were 1 base for V and 2 bases for J; bases not matched to a gene: 3. The CDR3 DNA sequence: TGTGCCAGCTCACCACAGGGACAGGGGTACACAGATACGCAGTATTTT. Amino acids: CASSPQGQGYTDTQYF.

This sequence joins TRBV24-1 and TRBJ2-1; no definite D call. Germline V gene sequence: CDR1 KGHDR, CDR2 SFDVKD. The CDR3 is 15 amino acids. The germline V and J ends were trimmed by 6 bases and 8 bases, with 19 bases remaining between them. The CDR3 DNA reads as TGTGCCACCAGTTCAAGAGCAGGCTTTGGTGATGAGCAGTTCTTC. It yields the protein CATSSRAGFGDEQFF.

The chain recombines TRBV11-3 with TRBJ1-2, with no clear D. The germline V gene has CDR1 SGHNT and CDR2 YENEEA. V lost 4 bases, J lost 8 bases, and 11 bases lay in between. The CDR3 covers 12 residues. The DNA of the CDR3 is TGTGCCAGCAGCTCCCAATCGGGGGGCTACACCTTC. Translated: CASSSQSGGYTF.

The gene calls are TRBV7-6 and TRBJ2-1; D possibly corresponds to TRBD2 (7 bases). The CDR3 spans 16 residues. Trimming took off 1 base at V and 4 bases at J, with 14 bases between the two ends. Germline-derived CDR1 and CDR2 are SGHVS and FNYEAQ. The CDR3 DNA sequence: TGTGCCAGCAGCTTAGTAGGGGGGGGCTCTTACAATGAGCAGTTCTTC. As protein: CASSLVGGGSYNEQFF.

About this clone: The same CDR3 is also encoded by other DNA sequences in this sample. The chain joins TRBV6-5 to TRBJ2-7; D call uncertain. V dropped 0 bases and J dropped 3 bases, with 9 bases sitting between them. Germline lookup yields CDR1 MNHEY and CDR2 SVGAGI. The length of the CDR3 is 14 residues. The CDR3 bases are TGTGCCAGCAGTTACTCGAGTGGCGGCTACGAGCAGTACTTC. This encodes CASSYSSGGYEQYF.

The rearrangement uses TRBV28 and TRBJ1-5; D is undetermined. V dropped 7 bases and J dropped 5 bases, with 12 bases sitting between them. The germline CDR1 and CDR2 sequences are MDHEN and SYDVKM. CDR3 size: 13 residues. DNA of the CDR3: TGTGCCAGCAATGACGGGTTCGATCAGCCCCAGCATTTT. Translating it yields CASNDGFDQPQHF.

The rearrangement joins TRBV5-1 to TRBJ2-3; TRBD1 aligns across 7 bases. Trimming at V came to 3 bases and at J to 2 bases, leaving 12 bases not matched to a gene. This CDR3 is built from 17 residues. The germline V gene encodes CDR1 SGHRS and CDR2 YFSETQ. CDR3 nucleotides: TGCGCCAGCAGCTCATGGGGGACAGACACCATCACAGATACGCAGTATTTT. Translating gives CASSSWGTDTITDTQYF.

This clone was seen just once. The chain carries TRBV11-2 and TRBJ2-1; tentatively, D is TRBD2 (5 bases). Per germline, CDR1 SGHAT and CDR2 FQNNGV. The CDR3 is made up of 17 amino acids. With 5 bases removed from V and 4 bases from J, the gap between germline ends came to 21 bases. The CDR3 reads CASSRAGVGARYNEQFF. CDR3 nucleotide sequence: TGTGCCAGCAGCCGGGCGGGTGTGGGCGCCCGTTACAATGAGCAGTTCTTC.